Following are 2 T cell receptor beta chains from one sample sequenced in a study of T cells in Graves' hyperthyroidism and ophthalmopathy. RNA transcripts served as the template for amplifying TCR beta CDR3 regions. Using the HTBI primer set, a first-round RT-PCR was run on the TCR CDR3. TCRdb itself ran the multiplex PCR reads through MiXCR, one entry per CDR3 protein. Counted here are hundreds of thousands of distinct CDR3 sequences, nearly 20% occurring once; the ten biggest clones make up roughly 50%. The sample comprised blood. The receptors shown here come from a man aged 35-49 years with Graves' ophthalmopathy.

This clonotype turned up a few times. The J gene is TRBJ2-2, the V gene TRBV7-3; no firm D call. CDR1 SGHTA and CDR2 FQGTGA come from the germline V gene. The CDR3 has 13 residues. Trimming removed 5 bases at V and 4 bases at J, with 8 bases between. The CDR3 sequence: CASSITLTGELFF. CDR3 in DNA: TGTGCCAGCAGCATTACCCTCACCGGGGAGCTGTTTTTT.

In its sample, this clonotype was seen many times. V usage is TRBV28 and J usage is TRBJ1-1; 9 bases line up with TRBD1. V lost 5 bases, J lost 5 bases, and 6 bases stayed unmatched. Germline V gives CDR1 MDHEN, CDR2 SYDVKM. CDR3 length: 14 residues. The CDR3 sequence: CASSPGQGRTEAFF. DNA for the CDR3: TGTGCCAGCAGTCCAGGACAGGGGAGGACTGAAGCTTTCTTT.